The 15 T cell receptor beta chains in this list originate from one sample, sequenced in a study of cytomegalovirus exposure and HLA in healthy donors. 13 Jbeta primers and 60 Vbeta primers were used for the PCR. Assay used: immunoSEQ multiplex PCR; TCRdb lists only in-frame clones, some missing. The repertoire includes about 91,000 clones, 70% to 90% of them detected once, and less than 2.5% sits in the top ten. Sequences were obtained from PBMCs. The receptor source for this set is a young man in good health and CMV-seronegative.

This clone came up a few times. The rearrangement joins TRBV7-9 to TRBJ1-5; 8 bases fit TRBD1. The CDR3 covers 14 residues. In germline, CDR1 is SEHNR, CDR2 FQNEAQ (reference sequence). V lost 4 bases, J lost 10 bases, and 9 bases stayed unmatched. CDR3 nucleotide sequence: TGTGCCAGCAGCTCAGGGGGACAGGTCGGTCCCCAGCATTTT. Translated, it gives CASSSGGQVGPQHF.

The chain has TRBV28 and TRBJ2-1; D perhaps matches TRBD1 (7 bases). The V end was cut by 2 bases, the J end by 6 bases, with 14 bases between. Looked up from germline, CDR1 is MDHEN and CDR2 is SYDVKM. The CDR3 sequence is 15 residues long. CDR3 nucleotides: TGTGCCAGCAGTTTACCAGGGGGGACCCTCAATGAGCAGTTCTTC. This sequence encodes CASSLPGGTLNEQFF.

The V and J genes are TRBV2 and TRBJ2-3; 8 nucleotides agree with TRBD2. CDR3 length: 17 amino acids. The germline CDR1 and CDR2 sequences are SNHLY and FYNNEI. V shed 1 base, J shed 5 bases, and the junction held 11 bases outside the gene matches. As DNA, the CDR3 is TGTGCCAGCAGTGAAGTACCAAGCGGGAGTTGGGGAGATACGCAGTATTTT. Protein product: CASSEVPSGSWGDTQYF.

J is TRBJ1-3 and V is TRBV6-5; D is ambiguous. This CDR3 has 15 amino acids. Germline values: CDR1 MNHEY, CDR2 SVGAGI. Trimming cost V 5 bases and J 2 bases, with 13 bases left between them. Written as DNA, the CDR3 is TGTGCCAGCAGTCGCGGCGTAGATGCTGGAAACACCATATATTTT. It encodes CASSRGVDAGNTIYF.

The CDR3 is CASSEQGGNQPQHF. The CDR3 DNA sequence: TGTGCCAGCAGTGAACAGGGTGGCAATCAGCCCCAGCATTTT. The gene calls are TRBV2 and TRBJ1-5, with D possibly TRBD1 on 5 matching bases. The CDR3 loop spans 14 amino acids. Per germline, CDR1 SNHLY and CDR2 FYNNEI. The V and J ends lost 2 bases and 2 bases respectively, with 7 bases between them.

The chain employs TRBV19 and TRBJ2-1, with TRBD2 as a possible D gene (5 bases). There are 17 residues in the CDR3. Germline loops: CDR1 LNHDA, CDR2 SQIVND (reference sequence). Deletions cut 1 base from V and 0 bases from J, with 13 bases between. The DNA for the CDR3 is TGTGCCAGTAGTATAGGGGGAGTCGGAAGCTCCTACAATGAGCAGTTCTTC. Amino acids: CASSIGGVGSSYNEQFF.

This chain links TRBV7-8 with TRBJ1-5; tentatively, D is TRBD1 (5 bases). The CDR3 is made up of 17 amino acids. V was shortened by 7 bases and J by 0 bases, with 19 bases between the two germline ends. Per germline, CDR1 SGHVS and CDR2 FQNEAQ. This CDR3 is CASTPERRGFSNQPQHF. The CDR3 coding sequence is TGTGCCAGCACTCCCGAGCGAAGGGGTTTTAGCAATCAGCCCCAGCATTTT. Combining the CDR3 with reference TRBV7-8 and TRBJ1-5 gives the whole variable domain GAGVSQSPRYKVAKRGQDVALRCDPISGHVSLFWYQQALGQGPEFLTYFQNEAQLDKSGLPSDRFFAERPEGSVSTLKIQRTQQEDSAVYLCASTPERRGFSNQPQHFGDGTRLSIL.

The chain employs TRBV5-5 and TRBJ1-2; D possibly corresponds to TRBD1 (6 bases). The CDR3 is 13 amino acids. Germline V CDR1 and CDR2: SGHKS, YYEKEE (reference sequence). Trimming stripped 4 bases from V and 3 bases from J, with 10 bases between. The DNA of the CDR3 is TGTGCCAGCAGCAGTGGACAGCACTATGGCTACACCTTC. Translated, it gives CASSSGQHYGYTF.

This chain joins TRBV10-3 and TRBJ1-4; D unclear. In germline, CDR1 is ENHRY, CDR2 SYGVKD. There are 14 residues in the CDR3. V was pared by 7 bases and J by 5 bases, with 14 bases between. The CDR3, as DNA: TGTGCCATCAAGATGGTTACCGAGAATGAAAAACTGTTTTTT. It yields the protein CAIKMVTENEKLFF.

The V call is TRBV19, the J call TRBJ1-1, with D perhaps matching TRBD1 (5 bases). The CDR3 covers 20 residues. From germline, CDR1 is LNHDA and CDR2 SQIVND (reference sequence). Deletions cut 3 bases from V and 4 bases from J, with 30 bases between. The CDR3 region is CASSINRLGGDFGGSTEAFF. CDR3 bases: TGTGCCAGTAGTATCAATCGCCTAGGCGGGGATTTCGGGGGAAGCACTGAAGCTTTCTTT.

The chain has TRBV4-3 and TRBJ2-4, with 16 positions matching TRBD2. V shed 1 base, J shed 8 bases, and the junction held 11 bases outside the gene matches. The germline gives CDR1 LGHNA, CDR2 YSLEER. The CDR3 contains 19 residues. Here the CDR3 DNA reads TGCGCCAGCAGCCAAGGGTTGGGACTAGCGGGAGGGCCGGGGTACATTCAGTACTTC. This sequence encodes CASSQGLGLAGGPGYIQYF.

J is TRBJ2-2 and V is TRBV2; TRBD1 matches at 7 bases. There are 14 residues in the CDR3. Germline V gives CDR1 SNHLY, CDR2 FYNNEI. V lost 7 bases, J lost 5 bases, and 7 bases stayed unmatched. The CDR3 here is CASKPTGQTGELFF. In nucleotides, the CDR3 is TGTGCCAGCAAGCCTACGGGACAGACCGGGGAGCTGTTTTTT.

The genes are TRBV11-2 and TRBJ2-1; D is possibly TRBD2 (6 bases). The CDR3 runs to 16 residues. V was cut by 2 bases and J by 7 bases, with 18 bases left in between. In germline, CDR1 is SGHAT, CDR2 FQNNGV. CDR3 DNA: TGTGCCAGCAGCTTACACGCAGGAGGGGCTGTTAATGAGCAGTTCTTC. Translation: CASSLHAGGAVNEQFF.

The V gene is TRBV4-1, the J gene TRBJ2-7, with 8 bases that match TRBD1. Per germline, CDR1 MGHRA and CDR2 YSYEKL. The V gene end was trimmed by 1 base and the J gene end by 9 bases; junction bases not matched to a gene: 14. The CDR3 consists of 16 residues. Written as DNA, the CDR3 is TGCGCCAGCAGCCAAGTGGGGACAGGCACAATCACGGGGCAGTACTTC. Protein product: CASSQVGTGTITGQYF.

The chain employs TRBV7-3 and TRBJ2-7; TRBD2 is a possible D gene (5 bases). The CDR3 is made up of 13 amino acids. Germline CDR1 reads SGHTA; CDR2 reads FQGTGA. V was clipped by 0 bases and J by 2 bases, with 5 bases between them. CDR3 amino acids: CASSLTSAYEQYF. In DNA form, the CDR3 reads TGTGCCAGCAGCTTAACTAGCGCCTACGAGCAGTACTTC.